Listed below are T cell receptor beta chains from one sample, sequenced in a study of neurological immune-mediated disorders. Via MiXCR, TCRdb re-called the 5' RACE reads, giving one row per CDR3 protein. The repertoire holds tens of thousands of distinct CDR3 sequences, with approximately 1.5% as singletons. Sequenced sample: PBMCs. The source is a woman aged 30 to 39 with multiple sclerosis. Each CDR3 is given with its conserved first and last residue. The order of the fields is J gene, D gene, clone size, V gene, CDR3 protein, CDR3 DNA. D genes are given only for firm matches. Size is omitted from some rows. Given values are once, few, many or a class for expanded clones.

TRBJ2-3 TRBD1 many TRBV7-2 CASSLVRGLGTDF TGTGCCAGCAGCTTAGTAAGGGGGCTGGGTACGGATTTT
TRBJ2-2 - - TRBV7-7 CASSPGITGELFF TGTGCCAGCAGCCCCGGCATCACCGGGGAGCTGTTTTTT
TRBJ2-3 TRBD2 many TRBV29-1 CTTAGTSGTDTQYF TGCACCACCGCCGGGACTAGCGGCACAGATACGCAGTATTTT
TRBJ2-1 - many TRBV6-5 CASSYGRGSYNEQFF TGTGCCAGCAGTTACGGGCGGGGCTCCTACAATGAGCAGTTCTTC
TRBJ2-2 TRBD1 many TRBV2 CASRRETGRTGELFF TGTGCCAGCAGAAGGGAGACAGGGCGCACCGGGGAGCTGTTTTTT
TRBJ1-5 - many TRBV12-3/TRBV12-4 CASSQTGASNQPQHF TGTGCCAGCAGTCAGACAGGAGCTAGCAATCAGCCCCAGCATTTT
TRBJ1-1 - many TRBV12-3/TRBV12-4 CASSLEGGTGNAFF TGTGCCAGCAGTTTAGAAGGTGGGACGGGGAACGCTTTCTTT
TRBJ1-6 - many TRBV14 CASSQESSYNSPLHF TGTGCCAGCAGCCAAGAGAGCTCCTATAATTCACCCCTCCACTTT
TRBJ2-1 TRBD2 many TRBV20-1 CSANLAGAYNEQFF TGCAGTGCTAATCTAGCGGGGGCCTACAATGAGCAGTTCTTC
TRBJ2-7 TRBD2 many TRBV6-6 CASSRGRVYEQYF TGTGCCAGCAGTCGGGGGAGGGTCTACGAGCAGTACTTC
TRBJ1-2 - many TRBV5-1 CASSFDRELHTF TGCGCCAGCAGCTTTGACCGGGAACTCCACACCTTC
TRBJ2-1 - many TRBV10-3 CAIRGSSYNEQFF TGTGCCATCAGGGGGAGCTCCTACAATGAGCAGTTCTTC
TRBJ1-5 - many TRBV7-2 CASSLEGGNQPQHF TGTGCCAGCAGCTTAGAAGGTGGGAATCAGCCCCAGCATTTT
TRBJ1-1 - many TRBV12-3/TRBV12-4 CASRPPGARNTEAFF TGTGCCAGCAGACCCCCAGGGGCCCGGAACACTGAAGCTTTCTTT
TRBJ2-2 - many TRBV5-1 CASSPQTGYTGELFF TGCGCCAGCAGCCCCCAAACAGGGTACACCGGGGAGCTGTTTTTT
TRBJ1-5 - many TRBV20-1 CSVRGLNQPQHF TGCAGTGTAAGGGGCCTCAATCAGCCCCAGCATTTT
TRBJ2-3 - many TRBV7-2 CASSLQPGDTQYF TGTGCCAGCAGCTTACAGCCCGGGGATACGCAGTATTTT
TRBJ1-4 TRBD1 many TRBV28 CASSSNRGGMEKLFF TGTGCCAGCAGTTCAAACAGGGGAGGAATGGAAAAACTGTTTTTT
TRBJ1-5 TRBD1 many TRBV20-1 CSSTGGANSNQPQHF TGCAGTTCTACAGGGGGGGCAAATAGCAATCAGCCCCAGCATTTT
TRBJ1-2 TRBD1 many TRBV20-1 CSAREQGRGSNYGYTF TGCAGTGCTAGAGAACAGGGGAGGGGATCTAACTATGGCTACACCTTC
TRBJ1-1 - many TRBV9 CASSVMGDNTEAFF TGTGCCAGCAGCGTAATGGGGGACAACACTGAAGCTTTCTTT
TRBJ2-2 TRBD2 many TRBV5-1 CASSLPSSGGARNTGELFF TGCGCCAGCAGCTTACCCTCTAGCGGGGGGGCGAGGAACACCGGGGAGCTGTTTTTT
TRBJ1-2 - many TRBV20-1 CSAPRTNYYGYTF TGCAGTGCTCCGCGGACAAACTACTATGGCTACACCTTC
TRBJ2-1 - many TRBV5-1 CASSASLSSYNEQFF TGCGCCAGCAGCGCCTCGTTGAGCTCCTACAATGAGCAGTTCTTC
TRBJ1-2 TRBD1 many TRBV7-9 CASSVYRDRDGYTF TGTGCCAGCAGCGTATACCGGGACAGGGACGGCTACACCTTC
TRBJ1-1 - many TRBV4-3 CASSQDVVTFNTEAFF TGCGCCAGCAGCCAAGATGTGGTCACTTTCAACACTGAAGCTTTCTTT
TRBJ2-1 TRBD2 many TRBV12-3/TRBV12-4 CASSSPGLGQDEQFF TGTGCCAGCAGTTCCCCGGGACTAGGTCAGGATGAGCAGTTCTTC
TRBJ1-2 - many TRBV15 CATSREDSGGNYGYTF TGTGCCACCAGCAGGGAGGATAGTGGGGGGAACTATGGCTACACCTTC
TRBJ2-2 TRBD2 many TRBV20-1 CSARDPSSGGSGELFF TGCAGTGCTAGAGATCCCAGTAGCGGGGGGTCCGGGGAGCTGTTTTTT
TRBJ1-5 - many TRBV20-1 CSARDPSVPPQHF TGCAGTGCTAGAGACCCTTCTGTCCCGCCCCAGCATTTT
TRBJ2-5 TRBD2 many TRBV4-3 CASSQSLGVAGEETQYF TGCGCCAGCAGCCAATCCCTGGGGGTAGCGGGGGAGGAGACCCAGTACTTC
TRBJ1-5 - many TRBV10-3 CATAGGESNQPQHF TGTGCCACTGCGGGTGGGGAGAGCAATCAGCCCCAGCATTTT
TRBJ1-3 TRBD1 many TRBV2 CASSSPGTGERNTIYF TGTGCCAGCAGCTCCCCAGGGACAGGGGAAAGAAACACCATATATTTT
TRBJ2-7 - many TRBV6-2/TRBV6-3 CASSPTNTYEQYF TGTGCCAGCAGCCCCACTAACACCTACGAGCAGTACTTC
TRBJ1-5 TRBD1 many TRBV2 CASNDREEQPQHF TGTGCCAGCAACGACAGGGAAGAGCAGCCCCAGCATTTT
TRBJ2-5 - many TRBV2 CASSEDMVSETQYF TGTGCCAGCAGTGAGGACATGGTCTCAGAGACCCAGTACTTC
TRBJ2-3 TRBD2 many TRBV5-4 CASSSGLAAFTDTQYF TGTGCCAGCAGCTCGGGACTAGCGGCTTTTACAGATACGCAGTATTTT
TRBJ2-5 TRBD2 many TRBV5-1 CASSRGLAGALGGTQYF TGCGCCAGCAGCCGGGGACTAGCGGGGGCCCTAGGAGGAACCCAGTACTTC
TRBJ2-3 - many TRBV5-1 CASSSRGTDTQYF TGCGCCAGCAGCTCGCGGGGCACAGATACGCAGTATTTT
TRBJ2-7 TRBD1 many TRBV20-1 CSVPGQAPYEQYF TGCAGTGTTCCGGGACAGGCCCCCTACGAGCAGTACTTC
TRBJ1-1 - many TRBV20-1 CSARDWGAVGNTEAFF TGCAGTGCTAGAGATTGGGGCGCGGTGGGGAACACTGAAGCTTTCTTT
TRBJ1-2 - many TRBV12-3/TRBV12-4 CASSRRGVYGYTF TGTGCCAGCAGTCGTAGGGGGGTTTATGGCTACACCTTC
TRBJ1-3 - many TRBV7-6 CASSSSRGISGNTIYF TGTGCCAGCAGCTCGAGTAGGGGGATCTCTGGAAACACCATATATTTT
TRBJ2-5 - many TRBV11-2 CASSFGLPGRAQYF TGTGCCAGCAGCTTTGGACTACCGGGCAGGGCCCAGTACTTC
TRBJ2-3 - many TRBV18 CASSPPTGRSDTQYF TGTGCCAGCTCACCACCGACAGGTCGTTCAGATACGCAGTATTTT